The 10 T cell receptor beta chains given below trace back to one sample, sequenced in a study of blood T cell repertoires in COVID-19. The protocol was immunoSEQ multiplex PCR, while the TCRdb copy is restricted to in-frame clones and leaves out a portion. The sample has 66,000 or so clones; 70% to 90% are singletons. Material: peripheral blood. The receptor set was obtained from a man aged 50 or older with active COVID-19.

J is TRBJ1-5 and V is TRBV30; TRBD1 aligns across 8 bases. Losses at the gene ends were 3 bases for V and 0 bases for J; bases not matched to a gene: 13. CDR1 GTSNPN and CDR2 SVGIG come from the germline V gene (reference sequence). CDR3 size: 18 residues. The chain's CDR3 is CAWSASRDRLYSNQPQHF. The DNA of the CDR3 is TGTGCCTGGAGCGCCTCCAGGGACAGGTTGTATAGCAATCAGCCCCAGCATTTT.

The V call is TRBV4-1, the J call TRBJ2-3; tentative D call: TRBD1 (6 bases). The V gene lost 4 bases and the J gene lost 0 bases, with 11 bases spanning the gap. CDR1 is MGHRA and CDR2 is YSYEKL in the germline V gene. The CDR3 has 15 amino acids. This CDR3 reads CASSRGRASTDTQYF. The CDR3 DNA reads as TGCGCCAGCAGCCGGGGGCGTGCTAGCACAGATACGCAGTATTTT.

The DNA of the CDR3 is TGTGCCACCAGTGATCCCCGACGACAGCAAGATACGCAGTATTTT. This translates into CATSDPRRQQDTQYF. The J gene is TRBJ2-3, the V gene TRBV24-1, with a weak D call TRBD1 (5 bases). The CDR3 extends over 15 amino acids. Germline-derived CDR1 and CDR2 are KGHDR and SFDVKD. Trimming stripped 3 bases from V and 5 bases from J, with 14 bases between.

V usage is TRBV3-1 (or the pseudogene TRBV3-2) and J usage is TRBJ2-3, with 8 bases matching TRBD1. CDR3 length: 18 amino acids. Germline-derived CDR1 and CDR2 are LGHDT and YNNKEL (reference sequence). After removal of 0 bases from V and 4 bases from J, the junction contained 12 bases not matched to a gene. The CDR3 region has the DNA TGTGCCAGCAGCCAAGAATGGTACGAGACAGGGGTCGCAGATACGCAGTATTTT. It yields the protein CASSQEWYETGVADTQYF.

This clone was recorded once. The rearrangement joins TRBV4-1 to TRBJ2-1; D is ambiguous. The germline V gene encodes CDR1 MGHRA and CDR2 YSYEKL. The V and J ends lost 4 bases and 0 bases respectively, with 13 bases between them. The CDR3 runs 16 residues. CDR3 sequence (DNA): TGCGCCAGCAGCCCCCAATTAGAGGCCTCCTACAATGAGCAGTTCTTC. This translates into CASSPQLEASYNEQFF.

The V call is TRBV5-5, the J call TRBJ1-5; D is undetermined. CDR1 SGHKS and CDR2 YYEKEE come from the germline V gene (reference sequence). Deletions cut 5 bases from V and 3 bases from J, with 15 bases between. This CDR3 contains 15 residues. The DNA of the CDR3 is TGTGCCAGCAGGCCGGGGATGATTGACAATCAGCCCCAGCATTTT. Its translation: CASRPGMIDNQPQHF.

The rearrangement uses TRBV2 and TRBJ1-1, with 8 bases fitting TRBD1. Germline CDR1 reads SNHLY; CDR2 reads FYNNEI. V was pared by 7 bases and J by 2 bases, with 6 bases of the junction left unmatched. The CDR3 totals 14 residues. CDR3 in DNA: TGTGCCAGCATAGGACAGGGTGGTAACACTGAAGCTTTCTTT. It translates to CASIGQGGNTEAFF.

The V gene is TRBV29-1, the J gene TRBJ2-1; 10 bases agree with TRBD1. V lost 7 bases and J lost 6; bases outside the gene matches: 9. There are 14 residues in the CDR3. The germline gives CDR1 SQVTM, CDR2 ANQGSEA. CDR3 bases: TGCAGCGCCATAAGGGGGACAGGGGTCAATGAGCAGTTCTTC. This codes for CSAIRGTGVNEQFF.

The chain joins TRBV5-5 to TRBJ2-3; D possibly corresponds to TRBD2 (6 bases). The CDR3 covers 17 residues. The ends were cut back, 5 bases at V and 1 base at J, with 20 bases in the middle. Germline lookup yields CDR1 SGHKS and CDR2 YYEKEE (reference sequence). The DNA for the CDR3 is TGTGCCAGCAGGGTTGTTCCGGGAGCGCGGGGCACAGATACGCAGTATTTT. Protein sequence: CASRVVPGARGTDTQYF.

V usage is TRBV14 and J usage is TRBJ2-7; 13 nucleotides agree with TRBD2. The CDR3 extends over 14 amino acids. CDR1 is SGHDN and CDR2 is FVKESK in the germline V gene. The ends lost 4 bases at V and 3 bases at J; junction bases unmatched: 0. CDR3 protein: CASSRTSGGYEQYF. CDR3 DNA sequence: TGTGCCAGCAGCCGGACTAGCGGGGGCTACGAGCAGTACTTC.